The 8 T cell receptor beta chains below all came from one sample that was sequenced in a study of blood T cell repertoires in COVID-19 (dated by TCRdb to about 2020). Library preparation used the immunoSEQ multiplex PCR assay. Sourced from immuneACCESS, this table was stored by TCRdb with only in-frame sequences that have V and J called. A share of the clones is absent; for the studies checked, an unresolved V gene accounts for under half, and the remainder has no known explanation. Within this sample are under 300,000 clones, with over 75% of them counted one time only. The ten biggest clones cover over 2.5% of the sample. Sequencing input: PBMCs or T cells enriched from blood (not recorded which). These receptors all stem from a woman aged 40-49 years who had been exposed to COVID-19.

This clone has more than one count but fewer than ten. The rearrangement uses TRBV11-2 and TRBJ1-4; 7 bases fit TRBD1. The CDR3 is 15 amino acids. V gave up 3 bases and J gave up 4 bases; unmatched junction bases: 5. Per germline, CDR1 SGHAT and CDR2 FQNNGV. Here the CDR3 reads CASSFLQGFNEKLFF. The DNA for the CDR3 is TGTGCCAGCAGCTTCTTACAGGGGTTTAATGAAAAACTGTTTTTT. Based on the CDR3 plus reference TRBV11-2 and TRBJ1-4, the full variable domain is EAGVAQSPRYKIIEKRQSVAFWCNPISGHATLYWYQQILGQGPKLLIQFQNNGVVDDSQLPKDRFSAERLKGVDSTLKIQPAKLEDSAVYLCASSFLQGFNEKLFFGSGTQLSVL.

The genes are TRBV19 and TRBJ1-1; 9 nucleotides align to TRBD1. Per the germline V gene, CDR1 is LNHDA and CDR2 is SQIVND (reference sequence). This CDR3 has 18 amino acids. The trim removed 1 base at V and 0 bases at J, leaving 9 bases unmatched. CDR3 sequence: CASSIGGGQGQMNTEAFF. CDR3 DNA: TGTGCCAGTAGTATAGGAGGGGGACAGGGTCAGATGAACACTGAAGCTTTCTTT. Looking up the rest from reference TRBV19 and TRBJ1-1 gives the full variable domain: DGGITQSPKYLFRKEGQNVTLSCEQNLNHDAMYWYRQDPGQGLRLIYYSQIVNDFQKGDIAEGYSVSREKKESFPLTVTSAQKNPTAFYLCASSIGGGQGQMNTEAFFGQGTRLTVV.

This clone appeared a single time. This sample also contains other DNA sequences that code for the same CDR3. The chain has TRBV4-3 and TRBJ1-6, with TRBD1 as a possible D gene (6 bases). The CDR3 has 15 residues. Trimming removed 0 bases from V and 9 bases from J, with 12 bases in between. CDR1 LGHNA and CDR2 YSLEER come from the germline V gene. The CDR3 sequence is CASSQEGQGGSPLHF. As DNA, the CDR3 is TGCGCCAGCAGCCAAGAGGGGCAAGGGGGTTCACCCCTCCACTTT.

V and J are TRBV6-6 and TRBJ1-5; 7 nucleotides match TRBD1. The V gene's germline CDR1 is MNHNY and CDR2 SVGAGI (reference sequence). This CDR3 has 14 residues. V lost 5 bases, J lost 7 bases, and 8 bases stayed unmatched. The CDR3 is CASSRRQGWQPQHF. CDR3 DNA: TGTGCCAGCAGTCGTAGACAGGGATGGCAGCCCCAGCATTTT.

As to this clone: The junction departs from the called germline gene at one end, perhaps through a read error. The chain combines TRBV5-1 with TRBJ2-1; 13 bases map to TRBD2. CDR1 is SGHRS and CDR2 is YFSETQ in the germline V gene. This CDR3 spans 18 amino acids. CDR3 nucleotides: TGTGCCAGCAGCAACTGGGTACTAGCGGGAGGGTCCTACAATGAGCAGTTCTTC. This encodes CASSNWVLAGGSYNEQFF.

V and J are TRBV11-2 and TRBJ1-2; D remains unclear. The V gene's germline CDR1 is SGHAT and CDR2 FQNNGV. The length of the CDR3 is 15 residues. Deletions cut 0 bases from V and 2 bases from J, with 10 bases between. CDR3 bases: TGTGCCAGCAGCTTAGAGGTGGGCAGCAACTATGGCTACACCTTC. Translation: CASSLEVGSNYGYTF.

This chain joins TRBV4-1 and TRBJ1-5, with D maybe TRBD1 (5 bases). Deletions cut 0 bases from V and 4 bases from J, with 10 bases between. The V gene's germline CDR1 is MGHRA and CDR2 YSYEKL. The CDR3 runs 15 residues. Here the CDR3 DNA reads TGCGCCAGCAGCCAAGATAGCAGGGTTAATCAGCCCCAGCATTTT. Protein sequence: CASSQDSRVNQPQHF.

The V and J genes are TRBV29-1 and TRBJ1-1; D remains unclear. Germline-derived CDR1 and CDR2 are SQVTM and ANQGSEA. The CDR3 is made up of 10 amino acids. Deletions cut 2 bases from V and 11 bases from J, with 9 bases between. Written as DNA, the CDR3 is TGCAGCGTTGAATTAGGGAGCGCTTTCTTT. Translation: CSVELGSAFF.